These 8 T cell receptor beta chains were sequenced from one sample in a study of long-term antiretroviral therapy in people with HIV (dated by TCRdb to the early 2020s). The immunoSEQ hsTCRB v3.0 assay was used at survey level resolution for TRB variable region sequencing. Not all clones reach the TCRdb copy of this immuneACCESS table, which keeps in-frame sequences only. Checked studies attribute under half of the gap to unresolved V genes and leave the rest unexplained. Within this sample are about 22,000 clones, with around 79% of them counted one time only. 9% to 10% of the sample goes to the ten largest clones. Sequencing was performed on unsorted PBMCs, taken 1.2 years after starting antiretroviral therapy. These receptors all come from a woman aged 40 to 55 with HIV.

The V and J genes are TRBV29-1 and TRBJ1-1, with D possibly TRBD1 on 6 matching bases. Deletions cut 5 bases from V and 1 base from J, with 8 bases between. CDR3 size: 12 residues. Germline loops: CDR1 SQVTM, CDR2 ANQGSEA. The CDR3 region is CSVPTGNTEAFF. The CDR3 DNA reads TGCAGCGTTCCGACAGGGAACACTGAAGCTTTCTTT.

The chain couples TRBV6-5 to TRBJ1-4; 10 bases agree with TRBD1. The V segment lost 5 bases and the J segment 5 bases; nucleotides outside the gene matches: 5. Germline-derived CDR1 and CDR2 are MNHEY and SVGAGI. The length of the CDR3 is 15 residues. The DNA of the CDR3 is TGTGCCAGCAGTCGACCGGGACAGGGGAATGAAAAACTGTTTTTT. It is translated as CASSRPGQGNEKLFF.

V is TRBV7-2 and J is TRBJ2-7; 7 bases fit TRBD1. V lost 3 bases to trimming and J lost 6 bases; unmatched junction nucleotides: 8. Germline values: CDR1 SGHTA, CDR2 FQGNSA. This CDR3 comprises 14 residues. The CDR3 loop reads CASSLDRTSVEQYF. The CDR3, as DNA: TGTGCCAGCAGCTTGGACAGGACCTCCGTCGAGCAGTACTTC.

Only one count was recorded for this clone. The chain employs TRBV19 and TRBJ1-2; the match to TRBD1 covers 7 bases. V was clipped by 4 bases and J by 6 bases; unmatched bases: 14. The CDR3 runs to 16 residues. Germline V lookup: CDR1 LNHDA, CDR2 SQIVND (reference sequence). DNA for the CDR3: TGTGCCAGTAGTACTACCGGCGGGACAGATAGCAATGGCTACACCTTC. Its translation is CASSTTGGTDSNGYTF. The variable domain in full, completed from reference TRBV19 and TRBJ1-2, reads DGGITQSPKYLFRKEGQNVTLSCEQNLNHDAMYWYRQDPGQGLRLIYYSQIVNDFQKGDIAEGYSVSREKKESFPLTVTSAQKNPTAFYLCASSTTGGTDSNGYTFGSGTRLTVV.

This clone was seen a few times. V gene TRBV5-4 combines with J gene TRBJ1-5, with D uncertain. CDR3 size: 14 residues. The V gene's germline CDR1 is SGHNT and CDR2 YYREEE (reference sequence). Between the trimmed V and J ends, which lost 0 bases and 0 bases, there was a span of 4 bases. In DNA form, the CDR3 reads TGTGCCAGCAGCTTGGGCGGTAGCAATCAGCCCCAGCATTTT. Its protein is CASSLGGSNQPQHF. The full variable domain, its missing parts supplied by reference TRBV5-4 and TRBJ1-5, is ETGVTQSPTHLIKTRGQQVTLRCSSQSGHNTVSWYQQALGQGPQFIFQYYREEENGRGNFPPRFSGLQFPNYSSELNVNALELDDSALYLCASSLGGSNQPQHFGDGTRLSIL.

V usage is TRBV10-3 and J usage is TRBJ2-1; 9 nucleotides agree with TRBD2. CDR1 is ENHRY, CDR2 SYGVKD, per germline. This CDR3 comprises 15 residues. The J segment lost 5 bases and the V segment lost 3 bases, leaving 5 bases of the junction unmatched. The CDR3 sequence is CAISEGRGGNNEQFF. In DNA form, the CDR3 reads TGTGCCATCAGTGAAGGGCGGGGGGGAAACAATGAGCAGTTCTTC.

This sequence joins TRBV2 and TRBJ2-7; maybe TRBD2 (6 bases). The V and J ends lost 8 bases and 7 bases respectively, with 21 bases between them. The germline CDR1 and CDR2 sequences are SNHLY and FYNNEI. CDR3 length: 14 amino acids. In nucleotides, the CDR3 is TGTGCCAGCCACGAATCGGGGGAAAACAGGGAGCAGTACTTC. This encodes CASHESGENREQYF.

The rearrangement joins TRBV6-1 to TRBJ1-5, with no clear D. Germline lookup yields CDR1 MNHNS and CDR2 SASEGT. Trimming took off 2 bases at V and 4 bases at J, with 0 bases between the two ends. The CDR3 is made up of 11 amino acids. CDR3 amino acids: CASSENQPQHF. The CDR3 DNA reads as TGTGCCAGCAGTGAAAATCAGCCCCAGCATTTT.